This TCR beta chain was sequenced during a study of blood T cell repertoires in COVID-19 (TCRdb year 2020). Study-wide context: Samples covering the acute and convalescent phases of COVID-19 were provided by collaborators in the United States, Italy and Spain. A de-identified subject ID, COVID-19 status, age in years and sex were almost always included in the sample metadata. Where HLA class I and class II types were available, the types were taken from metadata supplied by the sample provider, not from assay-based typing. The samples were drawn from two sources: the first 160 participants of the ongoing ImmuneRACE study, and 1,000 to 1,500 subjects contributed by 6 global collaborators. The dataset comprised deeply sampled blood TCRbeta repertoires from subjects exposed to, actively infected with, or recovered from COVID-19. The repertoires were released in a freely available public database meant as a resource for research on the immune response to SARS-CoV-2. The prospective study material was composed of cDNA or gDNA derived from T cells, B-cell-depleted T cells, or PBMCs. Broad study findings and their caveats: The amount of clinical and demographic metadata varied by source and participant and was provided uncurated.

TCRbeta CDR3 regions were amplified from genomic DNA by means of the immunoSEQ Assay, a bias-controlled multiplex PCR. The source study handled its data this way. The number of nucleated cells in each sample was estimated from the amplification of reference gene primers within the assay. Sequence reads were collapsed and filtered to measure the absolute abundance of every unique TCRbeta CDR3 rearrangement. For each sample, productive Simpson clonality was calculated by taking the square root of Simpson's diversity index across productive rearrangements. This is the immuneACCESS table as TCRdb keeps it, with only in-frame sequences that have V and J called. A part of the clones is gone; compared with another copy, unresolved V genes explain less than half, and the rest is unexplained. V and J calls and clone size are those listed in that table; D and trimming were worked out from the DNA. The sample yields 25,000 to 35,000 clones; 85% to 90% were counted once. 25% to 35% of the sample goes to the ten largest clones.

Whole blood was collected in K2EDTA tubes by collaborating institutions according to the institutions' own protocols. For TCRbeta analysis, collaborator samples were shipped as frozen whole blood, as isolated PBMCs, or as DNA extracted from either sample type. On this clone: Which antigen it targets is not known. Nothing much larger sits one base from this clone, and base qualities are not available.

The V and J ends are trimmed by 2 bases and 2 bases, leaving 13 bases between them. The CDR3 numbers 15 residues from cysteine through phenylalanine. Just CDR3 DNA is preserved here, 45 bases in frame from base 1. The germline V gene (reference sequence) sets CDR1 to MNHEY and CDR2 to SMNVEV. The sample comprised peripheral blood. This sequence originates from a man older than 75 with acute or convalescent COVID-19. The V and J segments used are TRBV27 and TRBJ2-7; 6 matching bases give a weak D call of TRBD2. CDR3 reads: CASSLLGGTAYEQYF. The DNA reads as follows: TGTGCCAGCAGTTTACTGGGGGGAACGGCCTACGAGCAGTACTTC.